This note documents a single T cell receptor beta chain sequence. Its antigen is still unknown. CDR3 length equals 15 residues. Trimming left V 6 bases short and J 5 bases short, with 20 bases between. Germline lookup yields CDR1 SEHNR and CDR2 FQNEAQ (reference sequence). This sample was included in a study of T cell repertoires in cytomegalovirus infection. About the study: Used in the study were CMV epitopes, some recently identified and HLA-C-restricted, others well-studied and HLA-B-restricted. Carrying CMV and the relevant HLA type showed in public TCR beta signatures.

General observations from the study: Cumulative frequency of public TCR beta families picked out carriers of CMV plus the relevant HLA. The ex vivo response was dominated by HLA-C-restricted CMV-specific TCR beta clonotypes.

TCRdb reprocessed the reads via MiXCR and lists one record per CDR3 protein. Altogether about 83,000 distinct CDR3 sequences are present, roughly 29% being singletons, with the ten largest covering more than 70%. The origin of this receptor is a human donor in good health (CMV status not recorded). Some clones in this sample may be carry-over from other donors' samples. The V and J genes are TRBV7-9 and TRBJ2-7, with D perhaps matching TRBD1 or TRBD2 (6 bases each). This specimen was CD8+ T cells from cultured PBMCs, taken from culture after CMV antigen stimulation. The CDR3 loop is CASSPRLGGMNEQYF. CDR3 bases: TGTGCCAGCAGTCCTCGTCTCGGGGGCATGAACGAGCAGTACTTC.